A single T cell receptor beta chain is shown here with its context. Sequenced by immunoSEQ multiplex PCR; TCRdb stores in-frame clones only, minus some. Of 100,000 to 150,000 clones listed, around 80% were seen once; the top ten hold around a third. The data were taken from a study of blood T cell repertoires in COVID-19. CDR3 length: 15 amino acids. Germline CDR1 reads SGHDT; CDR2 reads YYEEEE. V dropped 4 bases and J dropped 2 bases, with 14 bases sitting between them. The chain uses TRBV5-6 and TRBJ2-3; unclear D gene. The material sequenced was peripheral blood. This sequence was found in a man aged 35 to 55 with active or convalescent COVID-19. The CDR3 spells CASSQTPVNTDTQYF. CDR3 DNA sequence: TGTGCCAGCAGCCAGACTCCGGTAAACACAGATACGCAGTATTTT.